A selection of T cell receptor beta chains follows, all from one sample in a study of CD8+ T cells in alopecia areata. Data came from immunoSEQ multiplex PCR; TCRdb stores just in-frame clones and leaves some out. The sample contains some 98,000 clones, about 64% of which appear only once. The sample here was CD8+ T cells sorted from blood, taken at week 4, from a patient treated with tofacitinib. The receptors derive from a human donor with alopecia areata. The CDR3 runs from the conserved cysteine through the conserved F or W.

TRBV2	TRBJ2-4	CASTPAADLKNIQYF
TRBV5-1	TRBJ2-3	CASKWGHTDTQYF
TRBV6-5	TRBJ1-1	CASSYTAMNTEAFF
TRBV27	TRBJ2-1	CASSYLGLAGAGEQFF
TRBV29-1	TRBJ1-1	CSVERVRGDTEAFF
TRBV27	TRBJ2-1	CASQGGLAGRDEQFF
TRBV29-1	TRBJ1-2	CSVEDRDRAGGYTF
TRBV27	TRBJ2-1	CASSTGTVYNEQFF
TRBV30	TRBJ2-7	CAWSVSYEQYF
TRBV2	TRBJ2-5	CASRSPGLQETQYF
TRBV1	TRBJ2-5	CTSPDPKFYFRETQYF
TRBV7-9	TRBJ2-7	CASSHADRAPYEQYF
TRBV10-3	TRBJ2-7	CAIAVTASYEQYF
TRBV27	TRBJ2-2	CASSLGQGMRTGELFF
TRBV7-8	TRBJ2-1	CASSYRTSGPQTRFEQFF
TRBV4-3	TRBJ2-5	CASSQDTEEQETQYF
TRBV30	TRBJ2-2	CAWSVGQTGELFF
TRBV29-1	TRBJ2-3	CSVVTILAVVTDTQYF
TRBV29-1	TRBJ1-2	CSVGQGIGYTF
TRBV25-1	TRBJ1-2	CASSERGRGYGYTF
TRBV5-4	TRBJ2-1	CASSLVTGLAYNEQFF
TRBV7-9	TRBJ2-3	CASSSRTSGRIDTQYF
TRBV27	TRBJ2-7	CASSFRRQISYEQYF
TRBV2	TRBJ1-1	CASREGRSLEAFF
TRBV5-1	TRBJ1-2	CASGPDRGRGDGYTF
TRBV11-2	TRBJ2-5	CASSGAGEETQYF
TRBV29-1	TRBJ2-2	CSVGETGNTGELFF
TRBV7-9	TRBJ1-5	CASSTGLNSNQPQHF
TRBV11-2	TRBJ1-2	CASSHEDRADYGYTF
TRBV13	TRBJ2-3	CASSSREKGTDTQYF
TRBV7-9	TRBJ2-1	CASNTVRTGGYNEQFF
TRBV9	TRBJ1-1	CASSVAGNPNTEAFF
TRBV5-1	TRBJ2-7	CASSLFAGNSYEQYF
TRBV4-1	TRBJ1-6	CASSQVIVSRGPAPLHF
TRBV5-6	TRBJ2-2	CASSLALSNTGELFF
TRBV5-1	TRBJ1-2	CASSATGTSYGYTF
TRBV7-2	TRBJ2-3	CASSFGTMSDTQYF
TRBV13	TRBJ2-3	CASSLGADTQYF
TRBV27	TRBJ1-1	CASSYFSDGTQAFF
TRBV29-1	TRBJ1-2	CSVEGTADYGYTF
TRBV2	TRBJ1-3	CASSERDWGNTIYF
TRBV2	TRBJ2-2	CASSESWGTGELFF
TRBV4-1	TRBJ1-3	CASSQGPAIGNTIYF
TRBV19	TRBJ1-2	CASNDPGQTYYGYTF
TRBV4-1	TRBJ1-4	CASRAMTGRNEKLFF
TRBV5-1	TRBJ2-7	CASSKKGFFEQYF
TRBV4-1	TRBJ2-1	CASSQEAGGPPLYNEQFF
TRBV27	TRBJ1-1	CASSLWVSGTEAFF
TRBV2	TRBJ2-7	CASSEWDRDTYEQYF
TRBV30	TRBJ1-6	CAWSAGAHNSPLHF
TRBV11-2	TRBJ2-1	CASSSIGGPRNEQFF
TRBV7-9	TRBJ2-1	CASSPEGREGVNEQFF